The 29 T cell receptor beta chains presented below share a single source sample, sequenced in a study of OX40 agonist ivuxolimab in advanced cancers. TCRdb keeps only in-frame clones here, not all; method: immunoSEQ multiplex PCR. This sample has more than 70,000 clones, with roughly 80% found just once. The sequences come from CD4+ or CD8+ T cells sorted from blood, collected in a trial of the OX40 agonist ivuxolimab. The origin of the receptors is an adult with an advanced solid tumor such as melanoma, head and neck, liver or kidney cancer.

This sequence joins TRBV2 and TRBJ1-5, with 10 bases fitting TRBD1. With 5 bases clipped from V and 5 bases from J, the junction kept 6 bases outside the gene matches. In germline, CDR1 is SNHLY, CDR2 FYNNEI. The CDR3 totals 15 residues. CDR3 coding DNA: TGTGCCAGCAGTCCCGGGACAGGGGATTATCAGCCCCAGCATTTT. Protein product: CASSPGTGDYQPQHF.

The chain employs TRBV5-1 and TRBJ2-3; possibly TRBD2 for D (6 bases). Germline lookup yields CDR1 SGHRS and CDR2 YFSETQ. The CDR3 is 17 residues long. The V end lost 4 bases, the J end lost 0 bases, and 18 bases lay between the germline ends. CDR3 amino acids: CASSRALGRGSTDTQYF. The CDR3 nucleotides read TGCGCCAGCAGCAGAGCCTTGGGGCGGGGTAGCACAGATACGCAGTATTTT. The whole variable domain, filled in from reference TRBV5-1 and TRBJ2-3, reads KAGVTQTPRYLIKTRGQQVTLSCSPISGHRSVSWYQQTPGQGLQFLFEYFSETQRNKGNFPGRFSGRQFSNSRSEMNVSTLELGDSALYLCASSRALGRGSTDTQYFGPGTRLTVL.

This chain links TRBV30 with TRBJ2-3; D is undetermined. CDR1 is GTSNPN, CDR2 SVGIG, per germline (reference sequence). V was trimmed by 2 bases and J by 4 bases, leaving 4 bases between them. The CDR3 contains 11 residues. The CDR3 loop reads CAWSQPDTQYF. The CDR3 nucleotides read TGTGCCTGGAGTCAACCAGATACGCAGTATTTT.

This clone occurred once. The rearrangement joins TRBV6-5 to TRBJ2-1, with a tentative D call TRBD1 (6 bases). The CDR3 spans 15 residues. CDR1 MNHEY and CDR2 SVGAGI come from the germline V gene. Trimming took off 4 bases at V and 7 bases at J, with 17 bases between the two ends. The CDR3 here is CASSLIWTEANEQFF. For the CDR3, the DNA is TGTGCCAGCAGTTTAATTTGGACAGAGGCTAATGAGCAGTTCTTC.

CDR3 DNA: TGTGCCAGCACCTGGACCGACTATGGCTACACCTTC. Amino acid sequence: CASTWTDYGYTF. The rearrangement links TRBV6-1 to TRBJ1-2; D is unclear. Trimming stripped 7 bases from V and 3 bases from J, with 9 bases between. There are 12 residues in the CDR3. The germline V gene encodes CDR1 MNHNS and CDR2 SASEGT.

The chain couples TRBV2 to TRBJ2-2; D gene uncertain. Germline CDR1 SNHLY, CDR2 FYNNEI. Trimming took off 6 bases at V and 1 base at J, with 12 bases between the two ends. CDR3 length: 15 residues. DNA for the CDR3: TGTGCCAGCAGCCGGCCGGGCCAGAACACCGGGGAGCTGTTTTTT. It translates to CASSRPGQNTGELFF.

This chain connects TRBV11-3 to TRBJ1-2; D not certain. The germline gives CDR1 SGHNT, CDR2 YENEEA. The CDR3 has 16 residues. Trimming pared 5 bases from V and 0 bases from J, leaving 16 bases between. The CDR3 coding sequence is TGTGCCAGCAGCCCCGAAGACTCCACTACTAACTATGGCTACACCTTC. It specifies CASSPEDSTTNYGYTF.

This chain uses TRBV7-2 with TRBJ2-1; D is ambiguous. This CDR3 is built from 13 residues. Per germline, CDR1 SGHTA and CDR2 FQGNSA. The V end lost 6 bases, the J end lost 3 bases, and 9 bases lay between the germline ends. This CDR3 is CASSKGNYNEQFF. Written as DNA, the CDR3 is TGTGCCAGCAGTAAAGGTAACTACAATGAGCAGTTCTTC.

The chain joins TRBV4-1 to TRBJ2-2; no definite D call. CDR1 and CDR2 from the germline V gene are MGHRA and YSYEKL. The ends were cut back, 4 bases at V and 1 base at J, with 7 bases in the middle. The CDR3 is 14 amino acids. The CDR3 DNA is TGCGCCAGCAGCCTTGGGGTGAACACCGGGGAGCTGTTTTTT. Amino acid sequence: CASSLGVNTGELFF.

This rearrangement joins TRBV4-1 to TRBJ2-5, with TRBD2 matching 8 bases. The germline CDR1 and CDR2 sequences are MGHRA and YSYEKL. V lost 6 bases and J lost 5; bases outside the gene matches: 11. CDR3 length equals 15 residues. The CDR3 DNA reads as TGCGCCAGCAGGCTTAGCGGGATAGGAGCGGAGACCCAGTACTTC. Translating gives CASRLSGIGAETQYF.

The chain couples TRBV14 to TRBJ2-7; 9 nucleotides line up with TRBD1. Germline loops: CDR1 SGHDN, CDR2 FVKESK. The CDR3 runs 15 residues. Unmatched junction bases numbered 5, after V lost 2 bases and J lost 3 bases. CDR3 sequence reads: CASSQSSGQGYEQYF. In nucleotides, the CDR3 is TGTGCCAGCAGCCAAAGTTCGGGACAGGGCTACGAGCAGTACTTC.

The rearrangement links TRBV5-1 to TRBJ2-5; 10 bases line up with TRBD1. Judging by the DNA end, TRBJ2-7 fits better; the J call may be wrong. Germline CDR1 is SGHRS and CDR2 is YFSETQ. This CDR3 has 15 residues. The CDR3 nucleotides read TGCGCCAGCAGCTGGGACAGGGGATCTAAGGACGAGCAGTACTTC. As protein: CASSWDRGSKDEQYF.

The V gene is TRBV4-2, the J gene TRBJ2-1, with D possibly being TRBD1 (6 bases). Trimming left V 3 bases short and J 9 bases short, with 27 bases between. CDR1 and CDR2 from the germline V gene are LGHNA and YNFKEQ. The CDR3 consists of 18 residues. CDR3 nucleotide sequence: TGTGCCAGCAGCCAGGGTGATGAGGGGGTCCTCCCTACGACTGAGCAGTTCTTC. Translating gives CASSQGDEGVLPTTEQFF.

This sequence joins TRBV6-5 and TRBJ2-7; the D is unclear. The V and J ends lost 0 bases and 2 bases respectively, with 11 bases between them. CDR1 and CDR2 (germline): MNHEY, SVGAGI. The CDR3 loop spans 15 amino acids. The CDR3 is CASSYSFPGTYEQYF. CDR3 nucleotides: TGTGCCAGCAGTTACTCGTTTCCGGGTACCTACGAGCAGTACTTC.

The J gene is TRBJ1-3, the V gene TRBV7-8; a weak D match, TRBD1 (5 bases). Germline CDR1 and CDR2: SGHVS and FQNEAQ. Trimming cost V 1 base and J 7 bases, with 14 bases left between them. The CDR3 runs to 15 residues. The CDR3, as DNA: TGTGCCAGCAGCTTAGAAGACAGCGTGATGAACACCATATATTTT. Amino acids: CASSLEDSVMNTIYF.

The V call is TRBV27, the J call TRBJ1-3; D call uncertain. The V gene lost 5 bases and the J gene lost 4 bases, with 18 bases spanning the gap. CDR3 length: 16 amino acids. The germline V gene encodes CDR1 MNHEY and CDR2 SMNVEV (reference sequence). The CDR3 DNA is TGTGCCAGCAGTCCCACGGCGTCCTGGTCGGGAAACACCATATATTTT. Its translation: CASSPTASWSGNTIYF.

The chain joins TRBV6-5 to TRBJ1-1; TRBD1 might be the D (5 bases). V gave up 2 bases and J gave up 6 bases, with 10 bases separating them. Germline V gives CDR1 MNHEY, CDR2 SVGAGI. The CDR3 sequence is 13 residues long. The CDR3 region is CASSYGARAEAFF. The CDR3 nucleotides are TGTGCCAGCAGTTACGGTGCCAGGGCTGAAGCTTTCTTT.

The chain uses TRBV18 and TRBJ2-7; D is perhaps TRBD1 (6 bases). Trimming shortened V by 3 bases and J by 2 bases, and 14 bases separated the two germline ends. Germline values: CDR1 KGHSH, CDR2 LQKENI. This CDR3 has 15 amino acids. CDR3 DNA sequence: TGTGCCAGCTCACCGGGACAACTGGGGGCCTACGAGCAGTACTTC. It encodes CASSPGQLGAYEQYF.

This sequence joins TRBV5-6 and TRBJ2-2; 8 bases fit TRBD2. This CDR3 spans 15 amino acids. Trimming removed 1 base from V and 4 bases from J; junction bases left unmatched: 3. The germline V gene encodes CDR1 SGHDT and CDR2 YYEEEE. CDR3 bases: TGTGCCAGCAGCTTGAAGGGACTAGGCACCGGGGAGCTGTTTTTT. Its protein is CASSLKGLGTGELFF.

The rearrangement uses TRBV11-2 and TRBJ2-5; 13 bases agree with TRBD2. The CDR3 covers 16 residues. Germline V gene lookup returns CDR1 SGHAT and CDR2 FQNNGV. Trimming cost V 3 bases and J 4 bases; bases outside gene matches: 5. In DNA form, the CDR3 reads TGTGCCAGCAGCTTCACTAGCGGGGGGGCGAGAGAGACCCAGTACTTC. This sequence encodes CASSFTSGGARETQYF.

CDR3 loop: CASRPGTENIQYF. For the CDR3, the DNA is TGTGCCAGCAGACCCGGGACAGAAAACATTCAGTACTTC. The V and J genes are TRBV7-9 and TRBJ2-4, with TRBD1 matching 7 bases. V dropped 6 bases and J dropped 5; count of bases not matched to a gene: 4. Germline V lookup: CDR1 SEHNR, CDR2 FQNEAQ (reference sequence). This CDR3 contains 13 residues.

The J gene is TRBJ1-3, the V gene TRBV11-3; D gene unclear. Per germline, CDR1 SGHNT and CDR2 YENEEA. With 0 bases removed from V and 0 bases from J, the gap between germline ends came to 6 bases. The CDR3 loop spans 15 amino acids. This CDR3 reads CASSLEGSSGNTIYF. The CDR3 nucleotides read TGTGCCAGCAGCTTAGAGGGGAGCTCTGGAAACACCATATATTTT.

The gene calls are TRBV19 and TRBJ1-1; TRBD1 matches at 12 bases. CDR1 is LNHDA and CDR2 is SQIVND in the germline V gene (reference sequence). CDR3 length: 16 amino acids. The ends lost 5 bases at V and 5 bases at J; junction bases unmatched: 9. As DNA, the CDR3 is TGTGCCAGTAGTCCCTGGGACAGGGGGCGAGGGACTGAAGCTTTCTTT. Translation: CASSPWDRGRGTEAFF.

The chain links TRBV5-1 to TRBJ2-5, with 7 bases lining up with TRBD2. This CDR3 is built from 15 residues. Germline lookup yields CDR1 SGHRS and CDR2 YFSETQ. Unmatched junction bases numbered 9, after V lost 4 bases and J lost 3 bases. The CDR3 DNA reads TGCGCCAGCAGCGCCCAGGGTGGGGGGGAAGAGACCCAGTACTTC. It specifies CASSAQGGGEETQYF.

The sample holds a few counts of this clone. The CDR3 nucleotides read TGTGCCAGCAGTGTCGCCGGGACAGGACTATCTGGGGCCAACGTCCTGACTTTC. Translation: CASSVAGTGLSGANVLTF. The chain links TRBV2 to TRBJ2-6, with TRBD1 matching over 8 bases. Germline CDR1 is SNHLY and CDR2 is FYNNEI. V shed 4 bases and J 1 base; nucleotides not matched to a gene: 9. The CDR3 runs 18 residues.

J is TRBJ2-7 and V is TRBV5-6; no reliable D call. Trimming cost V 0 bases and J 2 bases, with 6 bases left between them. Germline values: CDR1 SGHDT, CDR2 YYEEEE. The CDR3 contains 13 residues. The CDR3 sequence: CASSLGPTYEQYF. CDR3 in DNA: TGTGCCAGCAGCTTGGGACCGACCTACGAGCAGTACTTC.

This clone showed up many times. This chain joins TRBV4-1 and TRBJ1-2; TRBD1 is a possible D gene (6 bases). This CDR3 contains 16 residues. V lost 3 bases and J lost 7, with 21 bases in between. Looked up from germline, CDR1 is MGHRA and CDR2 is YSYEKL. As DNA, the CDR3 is TGCGCCAGCAGCCAGGCCCATCGGGCGGGGGCTGGTGGCTACACCTTC. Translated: CASSQAHRAGAGGYTF.

In nucleotides, the CDR3 is TGTGCCAGCAGCTTCTTCTCGGGAGGCCGCACAGATACGCAGTATTTT. Translation: CASSFFSGGRTDTQYF. The rearrangement links TRBV7-2 to TRBJ2-3; 7 positions agree with TRBD2. This CDR3 has 16 amino acids. The V gene end was trimmed by 3 bases and the J gene end by 1 base; junction bases not matched to a gene: 7. Germline values: CDR1 SGHTA, CDR2 FQGNSA.

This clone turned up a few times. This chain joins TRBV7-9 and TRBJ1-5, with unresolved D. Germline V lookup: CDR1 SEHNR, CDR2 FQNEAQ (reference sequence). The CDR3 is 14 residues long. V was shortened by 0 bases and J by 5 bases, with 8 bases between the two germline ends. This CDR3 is CASSLAGVYQPQHF. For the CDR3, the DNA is TGTGCCAGCAGCTTAGCGGGCGTATATCAGCCCCAGCATTTT.